This T cell receptor (beta chain) was profiled in a study of blood T cell repertoires in COVID-19. Each participant's cohort was designated according to participant-reported clinical history. As processed by the authors: Nucleated cell counts were estimated from reference gene primer amplification. Here immunoSEQ multiplex PCR was the method, and the copy in TCRdb shows in-frame clones only, minus some. From that table come the V and J calls and clone size; the DNA was used to work out D and trimming. Of about 240,000 clones listed, approximately 86% were seen once; the top ten hold about 3.3%. The TCR was taken from a woman between 35 and 50 years old with acute COVID-19. The sample comprised PBMCs or T cells enriched from blood (not recorded which).

CDR3 bases: TGTGCCAGCTCAACCGGGAACTCTGGAAACACCATATATTTT. Its translation: CASSTGNSGNTIYF. This chain connects TRBV18 to TRBJ1-3; D call uncertain. Trimming cost V 5 bases and J 0 bases, with 8 bases left between them. The CDR3 has 14 residues. Germline V gene data show CDR1 as KGHSH and CDR2 as LQKENI.